Given below is one T cell receptor beta chain in context. Its antigen is not known. These data come from a study of shared clonotypes between healthy human individuals. Across the study: Each donor contributed plates that comprised three CD4 naive, three CD4 memory, two CD8 naive and one CD8 memory. Findings and limits, study-wide: The genetic and exposure-history diversity represented was limited by few donors.

The repertoire was sequenced with immunoSEQ multiplex PCR; TCRdb's copy has only in-frame clones and lacks some. The sample lists some 2.1 million clones; 90% to 95% were seen once. The CDR3 consists of 16 residues. Germline assignment: CDR1 SGHRS and CDR2 YFSETQ. Trimming took off 0 bases at V and 4 bases at J, with 16 bases between the two ends. CD4+ cells were split into CD45RA+ naive and CD45RA-negative memory subsets. This receptor was obtained from a man younger than 35 in good health. The chain has TRBV5-1 and TRBJ1-2; possible D gene TRBD1, 5 bases. Sequences were obtained from naive CD4+ T cells sorted from blood. The subset here: CD45RA+ positively selected. The CDR3 region is CASSLDSAGPAYGYTF. The CDR3 DNA follows: TGCGCCAGCAGCTTGGACAGTGCAGGGCCCGCCTATGGCTACACCTTC.